The clone carrying this T cell receptor (beta chain) was counted a single time. Normal lung was sampled as far from the tumour as possible, at least 3 cm. Genomic DNA came from frozen unsorted single-cell suspensions. This sample was included in a study of immune cell composition in non-small cell lung cancer. The CDR3 loop spans 15 amino acids. V shed 5 bases, J shed 6 bases, and the junction held 12 bases outside the gene matches. The germline V gene has CDR1 SEHNR and CDR2 FQNEAQ (reference sequence). Sequenced by immunoSEQ multiplex PCR; TCRdb stores in-frame clones only, minus some. The repertoire holds about 2,900 clones, with 70% to 80% as singletons.

The chain combines TRBV7-9 with TRBJ2-7; 8 bases map to TRBD2. The TCR sequence derives from a human donor with non-small cell lung cancer. Material: non-adjacent lung tissue. DNA for the CDR3: TGTGCCAGCAGCCCACCGGGACTAGAGTCTGGCGAGCAGTACTTC. Translated, it gives CASSPPGLESGEQYF.